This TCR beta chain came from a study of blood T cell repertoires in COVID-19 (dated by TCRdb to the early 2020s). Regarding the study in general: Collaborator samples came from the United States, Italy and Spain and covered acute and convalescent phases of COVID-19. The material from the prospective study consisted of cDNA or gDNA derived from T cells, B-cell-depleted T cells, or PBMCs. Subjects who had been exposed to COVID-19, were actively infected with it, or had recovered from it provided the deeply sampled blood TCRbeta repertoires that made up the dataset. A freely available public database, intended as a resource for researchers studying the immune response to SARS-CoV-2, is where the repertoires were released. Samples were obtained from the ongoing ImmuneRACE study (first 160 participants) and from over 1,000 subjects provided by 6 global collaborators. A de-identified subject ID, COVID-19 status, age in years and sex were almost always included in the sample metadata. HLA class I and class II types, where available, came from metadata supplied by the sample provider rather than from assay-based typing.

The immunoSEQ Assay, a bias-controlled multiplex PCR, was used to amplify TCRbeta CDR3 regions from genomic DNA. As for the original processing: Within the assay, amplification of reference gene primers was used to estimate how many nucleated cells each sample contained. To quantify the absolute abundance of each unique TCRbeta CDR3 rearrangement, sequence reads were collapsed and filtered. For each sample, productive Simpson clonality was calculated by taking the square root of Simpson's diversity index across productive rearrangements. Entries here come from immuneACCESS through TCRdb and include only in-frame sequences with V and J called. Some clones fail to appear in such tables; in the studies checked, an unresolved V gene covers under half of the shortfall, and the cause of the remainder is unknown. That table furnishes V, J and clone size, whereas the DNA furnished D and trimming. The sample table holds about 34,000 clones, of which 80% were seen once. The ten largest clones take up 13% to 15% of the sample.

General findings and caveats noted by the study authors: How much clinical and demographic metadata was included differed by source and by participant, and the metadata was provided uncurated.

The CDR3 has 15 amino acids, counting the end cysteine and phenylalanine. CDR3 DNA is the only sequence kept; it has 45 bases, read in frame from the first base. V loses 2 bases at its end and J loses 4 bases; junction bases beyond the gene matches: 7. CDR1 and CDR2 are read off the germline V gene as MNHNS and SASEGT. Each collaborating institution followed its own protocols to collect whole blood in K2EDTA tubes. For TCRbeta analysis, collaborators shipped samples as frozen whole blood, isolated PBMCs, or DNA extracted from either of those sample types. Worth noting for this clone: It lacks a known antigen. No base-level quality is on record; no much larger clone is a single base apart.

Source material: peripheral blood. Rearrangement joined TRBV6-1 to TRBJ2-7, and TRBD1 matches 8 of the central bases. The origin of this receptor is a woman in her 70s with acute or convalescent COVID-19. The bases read TGTGCCAGCAGTGAACATGGCAGGGGGCCGTACGAGCAGTACTTC. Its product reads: CASSEHGRGPYEQYF.